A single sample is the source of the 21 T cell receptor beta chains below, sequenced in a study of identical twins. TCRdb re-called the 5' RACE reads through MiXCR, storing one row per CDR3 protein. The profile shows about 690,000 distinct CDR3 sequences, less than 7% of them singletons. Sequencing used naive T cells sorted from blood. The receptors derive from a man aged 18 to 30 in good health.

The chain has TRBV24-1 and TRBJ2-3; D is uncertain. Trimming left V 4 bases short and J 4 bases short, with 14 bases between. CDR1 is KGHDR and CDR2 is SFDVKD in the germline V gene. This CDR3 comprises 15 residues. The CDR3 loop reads CATSDSFMNPDTQYF. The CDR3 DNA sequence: TGTGCCACCAGTGACTCCTTCATGAATCCAGATACGCAGTATTTT.

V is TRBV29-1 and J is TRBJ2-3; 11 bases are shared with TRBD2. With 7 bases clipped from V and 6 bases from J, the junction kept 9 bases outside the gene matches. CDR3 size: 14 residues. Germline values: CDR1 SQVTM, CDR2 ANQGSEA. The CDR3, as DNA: TGCAGCGCCCGACTAGCGGGGTTCAGTGATACGCAGTATTTT. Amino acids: CSARLAGFSDTQYF.

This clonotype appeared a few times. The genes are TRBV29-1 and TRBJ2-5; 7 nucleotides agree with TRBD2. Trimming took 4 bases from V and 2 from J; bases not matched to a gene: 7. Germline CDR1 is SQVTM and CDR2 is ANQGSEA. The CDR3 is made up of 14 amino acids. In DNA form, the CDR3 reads TGCAGCGTTGGGGCGGGAGAGGGGCAAGAGACCCAGTACTTC. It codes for CSVGAGEGQETQYF. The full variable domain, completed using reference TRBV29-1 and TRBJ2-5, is SAVISQKPSRDICQRGTSLTIQCQVDSQVTMMFWYRQQPGQSLTLIATANQGSEATYESGFVIDKFPISRPNLTFSTLTVSNMSPEDSSIYLCSVGAGEGQETQYFGPGTRLLVL.

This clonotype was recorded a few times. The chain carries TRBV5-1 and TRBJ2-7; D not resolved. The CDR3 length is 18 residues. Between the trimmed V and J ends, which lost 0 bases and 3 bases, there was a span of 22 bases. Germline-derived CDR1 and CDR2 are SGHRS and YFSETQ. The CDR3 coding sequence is TGCGCCAGCAGCTTGGGGTCTGGCCTTAGGGCGTCTTTCTACGAGCAGTACTTC. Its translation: CASSLGSGLRASFYEQYF.

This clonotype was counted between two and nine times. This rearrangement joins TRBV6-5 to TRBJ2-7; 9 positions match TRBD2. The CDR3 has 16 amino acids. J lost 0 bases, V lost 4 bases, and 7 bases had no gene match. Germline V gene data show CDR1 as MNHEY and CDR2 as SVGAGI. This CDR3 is CASSSYSGRSSYEQYF. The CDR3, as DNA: TGTGCCAGCAGTTCATACAGCGGGAGGTCCTCCTACGAGCAGTACTTC.

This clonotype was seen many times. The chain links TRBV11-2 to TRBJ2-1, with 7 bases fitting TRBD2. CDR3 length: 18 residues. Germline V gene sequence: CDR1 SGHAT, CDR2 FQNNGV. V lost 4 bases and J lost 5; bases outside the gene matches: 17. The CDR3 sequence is CASSWGRIISGLNNEQFF. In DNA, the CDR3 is TGTGCCAGCAGCTGGGGACGGATTATTAGCGGGCTCAACAATGAGCAGTTCTTC.

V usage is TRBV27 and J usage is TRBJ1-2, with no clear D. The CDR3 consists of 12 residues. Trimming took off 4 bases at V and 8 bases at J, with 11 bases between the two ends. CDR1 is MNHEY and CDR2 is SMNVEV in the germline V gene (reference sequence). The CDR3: CASSSPLRGYTF. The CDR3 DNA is TGTGCCAGCAGTTCTCCACTGAGGGGCTACACCTTC.

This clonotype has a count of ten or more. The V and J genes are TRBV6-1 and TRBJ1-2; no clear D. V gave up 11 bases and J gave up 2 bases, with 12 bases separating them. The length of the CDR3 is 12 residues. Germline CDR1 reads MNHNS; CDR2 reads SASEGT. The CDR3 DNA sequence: TGTGCCTATAGTCTCGGGAACTATGGCTACACCTTC. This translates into CAYSLGNYGYTF.

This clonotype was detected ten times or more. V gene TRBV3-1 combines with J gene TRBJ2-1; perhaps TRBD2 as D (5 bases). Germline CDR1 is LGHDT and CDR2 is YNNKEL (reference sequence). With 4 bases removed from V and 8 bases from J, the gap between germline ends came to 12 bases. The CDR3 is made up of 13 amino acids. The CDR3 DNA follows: TGTGCCAGCAGCCGGGGTGAGGGTTATGAGCAGTTCTTC. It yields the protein CASSRGEGYEQFF.

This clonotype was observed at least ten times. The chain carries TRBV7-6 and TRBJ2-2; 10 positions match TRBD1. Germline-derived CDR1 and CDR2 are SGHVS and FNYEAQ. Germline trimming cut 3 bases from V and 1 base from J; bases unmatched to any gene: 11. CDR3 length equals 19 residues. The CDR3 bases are TGTGCCAGCAGCTTTAAGGACAGGGGGATATATCAGAACACCGGGGAGCTGTTTTTT. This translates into CASSFKDRGIYQNTGELFF. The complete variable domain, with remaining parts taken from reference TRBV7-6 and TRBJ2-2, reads GAGVSQSPRYKVTKRGQDVALRCDPISGHVSLYWYRQALGQGPEFLTYFNYEAQQDKSGLPNDRFSAERPEGSISTLTIQRTEQRDSAMYRCASSFKDRGIYQNTGELFFGEGSRLTVL.

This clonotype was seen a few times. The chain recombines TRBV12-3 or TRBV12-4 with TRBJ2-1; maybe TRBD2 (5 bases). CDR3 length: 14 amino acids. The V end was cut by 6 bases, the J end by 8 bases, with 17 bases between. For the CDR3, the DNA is TGTGCCAGCAGCCGTACTAGGGATAGCGATGAGCAGTTCTTC. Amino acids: CASSRTRDSDEQFF.

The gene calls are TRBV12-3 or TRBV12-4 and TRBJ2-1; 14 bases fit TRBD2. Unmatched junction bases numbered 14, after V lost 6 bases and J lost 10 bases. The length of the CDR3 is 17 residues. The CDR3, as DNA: TGTGCCAGCAGCAACCCACCGGGACTAGCGGGAGCTCAGGAGCAGTTCTTC. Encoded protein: CASSNPPGLAGAQEQFF.

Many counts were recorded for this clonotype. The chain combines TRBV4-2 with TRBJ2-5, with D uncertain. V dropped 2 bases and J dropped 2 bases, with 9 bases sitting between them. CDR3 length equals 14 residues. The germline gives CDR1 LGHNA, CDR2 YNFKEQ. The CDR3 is CASSQMGLQETQYF. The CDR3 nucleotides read TGTGCCAGCAGCCAAATGGGGTTACAAGAGACCCAGTACTTC.

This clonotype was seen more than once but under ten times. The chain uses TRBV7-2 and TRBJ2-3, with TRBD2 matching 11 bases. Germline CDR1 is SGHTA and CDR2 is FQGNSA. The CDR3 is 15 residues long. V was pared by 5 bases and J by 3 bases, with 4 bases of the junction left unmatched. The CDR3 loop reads CASSETSGMTDTQYF. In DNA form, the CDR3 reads TGTGCCAGCAGCGAGACTAGCGGGATGACAGATACGCAGTATTTT. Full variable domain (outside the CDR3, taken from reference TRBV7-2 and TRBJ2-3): GAGVSQSPSNKVTEKGKDVELRCDPISGHTALYWYRQSLGQGLEFLIYFQGNSAPDKSGLPSDRFSAERTGGSVSTLTIQRTQQEDSAVYLCASSETSGMTDTQYFGPGTRLTVL.

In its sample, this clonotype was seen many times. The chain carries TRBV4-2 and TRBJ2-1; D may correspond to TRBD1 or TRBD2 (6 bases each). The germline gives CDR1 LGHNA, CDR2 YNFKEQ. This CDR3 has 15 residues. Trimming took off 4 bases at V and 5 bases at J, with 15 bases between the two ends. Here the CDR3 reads CASSPTGGINNEQFF. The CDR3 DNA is TGTGCCAGCAGCCCGACAGGCGGGATAAACAATGAGCAGTTCTTC.

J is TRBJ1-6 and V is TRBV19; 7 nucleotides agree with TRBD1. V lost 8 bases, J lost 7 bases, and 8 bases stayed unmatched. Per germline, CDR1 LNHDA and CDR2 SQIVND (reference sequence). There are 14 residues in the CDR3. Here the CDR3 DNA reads TGTGCCAGTCGAATAGGGGGCGGGAATTCACCCCTCCACTTT. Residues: CASRIGGGNSPLHF.

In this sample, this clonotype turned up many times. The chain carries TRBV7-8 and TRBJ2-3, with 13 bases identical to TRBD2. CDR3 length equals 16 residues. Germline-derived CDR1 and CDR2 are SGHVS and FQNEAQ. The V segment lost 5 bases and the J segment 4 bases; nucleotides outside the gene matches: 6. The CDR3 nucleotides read TGTGCCAGCAGCAGCGGACTAGCGGGAGAATCAGATACGCAGTATTTT. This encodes CASSSGLAGESDTQYF.

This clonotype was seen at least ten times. CDR3 DNA sequence: TGTGCCGTTCCGGACGGGTCAAGCTCTGGGGCCAACGTCCTGACTTTC. Translating it yields CAVPDGSSSGANVLTF. V is TRBV24-1 and J is TRBJ2-6; D unresolved. This CDR3 comprises 16 residues. Germline assignment: CDR1 KGHDR and CDR2 SFDVKD. V lost 12 bases and J lost 0, with 17 bases in between.

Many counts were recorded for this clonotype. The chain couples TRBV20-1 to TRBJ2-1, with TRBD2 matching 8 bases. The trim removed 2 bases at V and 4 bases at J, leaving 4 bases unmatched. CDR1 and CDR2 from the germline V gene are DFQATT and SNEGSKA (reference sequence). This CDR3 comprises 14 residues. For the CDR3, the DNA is TGCAGTGCTAGATACGGACTAGCTTACAATGAGCAGTTCTTC. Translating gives CSARYGLAYNEQFF.

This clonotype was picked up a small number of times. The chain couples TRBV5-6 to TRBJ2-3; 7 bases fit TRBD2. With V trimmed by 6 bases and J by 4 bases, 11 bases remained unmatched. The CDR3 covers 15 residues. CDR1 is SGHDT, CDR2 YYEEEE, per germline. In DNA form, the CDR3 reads TGTGCCAGCACTTCGTGGCGGGAGTCAGCAGATACGCAGTATTTT. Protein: CASTSWRESADTQYF.

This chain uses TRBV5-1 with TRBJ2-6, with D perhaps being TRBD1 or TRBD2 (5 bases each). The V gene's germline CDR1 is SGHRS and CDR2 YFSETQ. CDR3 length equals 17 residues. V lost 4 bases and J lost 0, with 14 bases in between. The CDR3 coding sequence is TGCGCCAGCAGCCGGGACGGACTCATCTCTGGGGCCAACGTCCTGACTTTC. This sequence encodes CASSRDGLISGANVLTF.